This T cell receptor beta chain was sequenced in a study of vaccination and CD4 T cells after COVID-19. General study points: Convalescent patients had a median roughly 86% of reactive clones appearing only post-vaccination.

In TCRdb, the PCR reads were re-called with MiXCR into one record per CDR3 protein. The sample holds 20,000 to 30,000 distinct CDR3 sequences, approximately 51% seen once. On this clonotype: Its cognate antigen is unknown.

The CDR3 is 13 amino acids. The germline V and J ends were trimmed by 2 bases and 2 bases, with 6 bases remaining between them. The sample in question was CD4+ T cells from blood, obtained before SARS-CoV-2 vaccination. The origin of this receptor is a human donor who had recovered from COVID-19. The chain recombines TRBV12-3 or TRBV12-4 with TRBJ2-5; D is undetermined. Here the CDR3 reads CASSLNHQETQYF. In DNA, the CDR3 is TGTGCCAGCAGTTTAAATCATCAAGAGACCCAGTACTTC.